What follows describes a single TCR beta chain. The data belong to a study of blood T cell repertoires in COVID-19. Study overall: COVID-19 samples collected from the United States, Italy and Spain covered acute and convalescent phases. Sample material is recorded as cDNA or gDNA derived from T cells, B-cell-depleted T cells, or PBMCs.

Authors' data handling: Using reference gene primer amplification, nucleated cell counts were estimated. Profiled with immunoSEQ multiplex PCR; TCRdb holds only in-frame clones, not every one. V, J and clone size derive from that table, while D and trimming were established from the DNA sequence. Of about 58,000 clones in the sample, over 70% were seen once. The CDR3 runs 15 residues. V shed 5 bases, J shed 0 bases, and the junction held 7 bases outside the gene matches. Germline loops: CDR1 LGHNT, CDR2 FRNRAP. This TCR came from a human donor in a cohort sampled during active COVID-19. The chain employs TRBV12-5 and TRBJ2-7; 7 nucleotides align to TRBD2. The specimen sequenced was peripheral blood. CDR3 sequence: CASGASGGLSYEQYF. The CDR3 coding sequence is TGTGCTAGTGGTGCCTCGGGAGGACTCTCCTACGAGCAGTACTTC.